This T cell receptor (beta chain) was recovered during a study of blood T cells in healthy people across ages. Study-level background: Researchers report that template switching captured about one barcoded beta molecule per two T cells. Broader study findings: Without sorted subsets, naive and antigen-experienced compartments could not be conclusively compared. Per million T cells, TCR beta diversity dropped roughly linearly as age increased.

The CDR3 consists of 14 residues. The ends were cut back, 5 bases at V and 0 bases at J, with 13 bases in the middle. CDR1 is DFQATT and CDR2 is SNEGSKA in the germline V gene (reference sequence). Each donor's blood draw was roughly 10 milliliters of peripheral blood. The second PCR ran roughly 6 to 12 cycles with a sample-barcoded 5' primer and J-beta primers. One entry per CDR3 protein results from TCRdb running MiXCR on the 5' RACE reads. This repertoire shows 1.5 million to 1.8 million distinct CDR3 sequences, under 55% found once; its top ten account for less than 5%. As regards this clonotype: Its specificity is unknown.

This sequence was found in a woman between 18 and 30 years old in good health. Sequenced: blood. The rearrangement joins TRBV20-1 to TRBJ1-1; D perhaps matches TRBD1 (5 bases). CDR3 nucleotide sequence: TGCAGTGCTGCGGGGCCGGAGATGAACACTGAAGCTTTCTTT. Translating it yields CSAAGPEMNTEAFF.